One and the same sample provided the 17 T cell receptor beta chains below, sequenced in a study of patients and donors after allogeneic stem cell transplantation (dated by TCRdb to 2020 to 2022). Libraries were built with RT-PCR. The sample was run on a NextSeq 550. In-frame beta chains were kept once TCRdb had trimmed the public reads at Q25 with fastp and called clones with MiXCR. Every entry covers one CDR3 protein and lists the most common genes and DNA from its rows. A total of hundreds of thousands of distinct CDR3 sequences appear in this sample, approximately 16% of them only once. Of the sample, around 6.8% is held by the ten largest clones. The specimen sequenced was blood, either unsorted or a sorted T cell fraction (not recorded which). The receptors shown here come from a human donor who was either an allogeneic HSCT recipient or a stem cell or donor lymphocyte infusion donor (not recorded which). It is not recorded whose cells these are; they may come from a transplant donor.

The rearrangement links TRBV27 to TRBJ2-1; 7 nucleotides match TRBD2. Germline CDR1 reads MNHEY; CDR2 reads SMNVEV (reference sequence). This CDR3 contains 14 residues. V trimming: 2 bases; J trimming: 8 bases; junction bases outside the gene matches: 6. The CDR3 sequence: CASSLETGGYEQFF. The CDR3 region has the DNA TGTGCCAGCAGTTTAGAGACGGGAGGATATGAGCAGTTCTTC.

This clonotype showed up just a few times. This chain connects TRBV12-3 or TRBV12-4 to TRBJ1-4, with D perhaps matching TRBD1 (5 bases). V was shortened by 8 bases and J by 7 bases, with 23 bases between the two germline ends. The CDR3 length is 16 residues. The chain's CDR3 is CASALGIQNGAEKLFF. The CDR3 nucleotides are TGTGCCAGCGCCCTGGGCATTCAAAACGGGGCTGAAAAACTGTTTTTT.

Concerning this clonotype: A much larger clone differs from this one at a single base, so this may be a read error. In this CDR3 the conserved last residue, phenylalanine or tryptophan, is missing, so a read error is likely. The rearrangement links TRBV5-1 to TRBJ2-1; 8 positions agree with TRBD2. This CDR3 region has 14 residues. Unmatched junction bases numbered 2, after V lost 0 bases and J lost 6 bases. The germline V gene has CDR1 SGHRS and CDR2 YFSETQ. The CDR3 coding sequence is TGCGCCAGCAGCTTGGAGCTAGCGGGCAATGAGCAGTTCCTC. This translates into CASSLELAGNEQFL.

Ten or more counts support this clonotype. The genes are TRBV12-3 or TRBV12-4 and TRBJ2-3; D gene uncertain. Between the trimmed V and J ends, which lost 5 bases and 4 bases, there was a span of 13 bases. This CDR3 comprises 14 residues. CDR3 protein: CASSLGRYADTQYF. DNA for the CDR3: TGTGCCAGCAGTCTGGGTCGGTATGCAGATACGCAGTATTTT.

This clonotype came up a few times. V usage is TRBV5-1 and J usage is TRBJ2-5, with D uncertain. V was trimmed by 8 bases and J by 0 bases, leaving 14 bases between them. Germline assignment: CDR1 SGHRS and CDR2 YFSETQ. CDR3 size: 14 residues. This CDR3 reads CASSSLKYQETQYF. The CDR3, as DNA: TGCGCCAGTTCCTCACTTAAGTACCAAGAGACCCAGTACTTC. Combining the CDR3 with reference TRBV5-1 and TRBJ2-5 gives the whole variable domain KAGVTQTPRYLIKTRGQQVTLSCSPISGHRSVSWYQQTPGQGLQFLFEYFSETQRNKGNFPGRFSGRQFSNSRSEMNVSTLELGDSALYLCASSSLKYQETQYFGPGTRLLVL.

V gene TRBV7-3 combines with J gene TRBJ2-7; the D gene is possibly TRBD2 (5 bases). Per germline, CDR1 SGHTA and CDR2 FQGTGA. There are 13 residues in the CDR3. V lost 5 bases and J lost 7, with 15 bases in between. This chain's CDR3 is CASSPSPTGEQYF. DNA for the CDR3: TGTGCCAGCAGCCCCTCCCCCACGGGGGAGCAGTACTTC.

CDR3 bases: TGTGCCATCAGTGGAAGCGGGACGAGCATACCTACGGCCGAGCAGTACTTC. Translated: CAISGSGTSIPTAEQYF. The rearrangement joins TRBV10-3 to TRBJ2-7; TRBD2 agrees at 7 bases. V lost 4 bases, J lost 6 bases, and 18 bases stayed unmatched. Germline V lookup: CDR1 ENHRY, CDR2 SYGVKD. This CDR3 spans 17 amino acids.

This chain's CDR3 is CASRGGGAGNTEAFF. Here the CDR3 DNA reads TGTGCCAGCAGGGGGGGGGGCGCTGGGAACACTGAAGCTTTCTTT. V usage is TRBV12-3 or TRBV12-4 and J usage is TRBJ1-1, with TRBD1 as a possible D gene (6 bases). This CDR3 spans 15 amino acids. Trimming removed 6 bases at V and 1 base at J, with 15 bases between.

This clonotype showed up many times. The chain joins TRBV12-3 or TRBV12-4 to TRBJ1-1, with D unresolved. Trimming shortened V by 10 bases and J by 6 bases, and 12 bases separated the two germline ends. The CDR3 is 11 residues long. This CDR3 is CATTLIAEAFF. The CDR3 DNA follows: TGTGCCACCACTTTAATTGCTGAAGCTTTCTTT.

There are a few counts of this clonotype. The chain combines TRBV6-1 with TRBJ2-7, with 7 bases identical to TRBD1. CDR1 is MNHNS, CDR2 SASEGT, per germline. Unmatched junction bases numbered 8, after V lost 6 bases and J lost 0 bases. This CDR3 is built from 15 residues. CDR3 in amino acids: CASSSTRDSSYEQYF. Here the CDR3 DNA reads TGTGCCAGCAGCTCGACTCGGGACAGCTCCTACGAGCAGTACTTC.

This clonotype has only a few counts. This chain connects TRBV7-3 to TRBJ2-1; tentative D call: TRBD2 (8 bases). The germline gives CDR1 SGHTA, CDR2 FQGTGA. The CDR3 has 13 amino acids. Trimming removed 8 bases from V and 9 bases from J, with 17 bases in between. Written as DNA, the CDR3 is TGTGCCAGCGGACTAGCCGCAGGGGGTGAGCAGTTCTTC. Amino acid sequence: CASGLAAGGEQFF.

The genes are TRBV29-1 and TRBJ2-5, with TRBD1 matching 9 bases. Per germline, CDR1 SQVTM and CDR2 ANQGSEA. Trimming cost V 5 bases and J 4 bases; bases outside gene matches: 8. The CDR3 consists of 14 residues. CDR3 sequence: CSVSQGQGGETQYF. Here the CDR3 DNA reads TGCAGCGTTTCCCAGGGACAGGGTGGAGAGACCCAGTACTTC.

CDR3 sequence: CAIGTPRSAEAFF. The CDR3 bases are TGTGCCATAGGGACTCCCCGTTCCGCTGAAGCTTTCTTT. This chain uses TRBV10-3 with TRBJ1-1, with D maybe TRBD1 (5 bases). Per the germline V gene, CDR1 is ENHRY and CDR2 is SYGVKD. Trimming pared 9 bases from V and 6 bases from J, leaving 17 bases between. CDR3 length: 13 residues.

This clonotype was counted a few times. The V gene is TRBV5-5, the J gene TRBJ1-1; the D gene is possibly TRBD1 (6 bases). Per germline, CDR1 SGHKS and CDR2 YYEKEE (reference sequence). CDR3 length: 14 amino acids. V shed 1 base and J shed 4 bases, with 11 bases lying between them. The CDR3 nucleotides are TGTGCCAGCAGCTTGAGGGGGTTGAGCACTGAAGCTTTCTTT. It is translated as CASSLRGLSTEAFF.

This clonotype has only a few counts. J is TRBJ2-3 and V is TRBV2; 8 positions match TRBD2. There are 16 residues in the CDR3. The ends lost 8 bases at V and 3 bases at J; junction bases unmatched: 13. Germline CDR1 reads SNHLY; CDR2 reads FYNNEI. DNA for the CDR3: TGTGCCAGCCAAAGGGTACCCAGCGGGAGAACAGATACGCAGTATTTT. It encodes CASQRVPSGRTDTQYF.

The genes are TRBV4-1 and TRBJ2-7; D is unclear. Germline CDR1 MGHRA, CDR2 YSYEKL. This CDR3 has 16 amino acids. V lost 0 bases, J lost 3 bases, and 15 bases lay in between. The CDR3 DNA reads as TGCGCCAGCAGCCAAGAGGTGAACGCCTTGGGCTACGAGCAGTACTTC. It specifies CASSQEVNALGYEQYF.

This clonotype showed up many times. V usage is TRBV29-1 and J usage is TRBJ1-4; no firm D call. The CDR3 has 14 amino acids. The germline V gene encodes CDR1 SQVTM and CDR2 ANQGSEA. The ends were cut back, 3 bases at V and 0 bases at J, with 8 bases in the middle. For the CDR3, the DNA is TGCAGCGTTGAGTCCACCTCAACTAATGAAAAACTGTTTTTT. It specifies CSVESTSTNEKLFF.